These 14 T cell receptor beta chains were all obtained from the same sample, sequenced in a study of T-cell reconstitution after alpha-beta-depleted transplantation in children. Unique molecular identifiers featured in how the TCRbeta library was prepared. TCRdb re-analysed the PCR reads in MiXCR, keeping a single row per CDR3 protein. This table has 800,000 to 1,000,000 distinct CDR3 sequences, roughly 29% appearing once. The sequences come from PBMCs, mostly from graft donor cells, collected 360 days after TCRalphabeta/CD19-depleted stem cell transplant. The receptors were gathered from a boy younger than two who had a stem cell transplant for SCID, so the T cells may come from the graft donor.

The J gene is TRBJ2-3, the V gene TRBV19; a weak D match, TRBD1 (6 bases). Trimming took off 5 bases at V and 0 bases at J, with 12 bases between the two ends. CDR3 length: 15 residues. The germline V gene has CDR1 LNHDA and CDR2 SQIVND (reference sequence). CDR3 amino acids: CASSRQDGSTDTQYF. As DNA, the CDR3 is TGTGCCAGTAGTCGACAGGACGGGAGCACAGATACGCAGTATTTT.

The table lists this clonotype with a few counts. The genes are TRBV21-1 and TRBJ2-3; the D call of TRBD2 is as the table states it, not checked on the DNA. TRBV21-1 is a pseudogene. The CDR3 is 16 amino acids. Here the CDR3 reads CASSRRVDGSTDTQYF. CDR3 nucleotides: TGTGCCAGCAGCAGGAGGGTGGACGGGAGCACAGATACGCAGTATTTT.

The chain carries TRBV12-3 or TRBV12-4 and TRBJ2-7; D perhaps matches TRBD1 (6 bases). CDR3 length equals 13 residues. The V end was cut by 3 bases, the J end by 6 bases, with 12 bases between. This CDR3 is CASSLGHALEQYF. CDR3 in DNA: TGTGCCAGCAGTTTGGGACATGCCCTCGAGCAGTACTTC.

The gene calls are TRBV5-5 and TRBJ2-1, with 8 bases matching TRBD1. Germline values: CDR1 SGHKS, CDR2 YYEKEE (reference sequence). The trim removed 3 bases at V and 8 bases at J, leaving 13 bases unmatched. CDR3 size: 16 residues. The CDR3 bases are TGTGCCAGCAGCTGGGGGGTTACAGGGGGTTGGGATGAGCAGTTCTTC. Its protein product is CASSWGVTGGWDEQFF. The full variable domain, in which reference TRBV5-5 and TRBJ2-1 provide the parts outside the CDR3, is DAGVTQSPTHLIKTRGQQVTLRCSPISGHKSVSWYQQVLGQGPQFIFQYYEKEERGRGNFPDRFSARQFPNYSSELNVNALLLGDSALYLCASSWGVTGGWDEQFFGPGTRLTVL.

The chain has TRBV12-3 or TRBV12-4 and TRBJ2-6; D is uncertain. Trimming removed 8 bases from V and 4 bases from J, with 15 bases in between. The CDR3 extends over 15 amino acids. The CDR3 reads CASGPFIPGANVLTF. The CDR3 bases are TGTGCCAGCGGGCCCTTTATCCCCGGGGCCAACGTCCTGACTTTC.

V usage is TRBV4-1 and J usage is TRBJ1-4, with D unclear. Germline CDR1 MGHRA, CDR2 YSYEKL. Trimming took off 1 base at V and 7 bases at J, with 25 bases between the two ends. CDR3 length: 19 amino acids. CDR3 in DNA: TGCGCCAGCAGCCAAGGGCGTCGGGAAAGGGTACGGCTTTCTGAAAAACTGTTTTTT. This encodes CASSQGRRERVRLSEKLFF.

The chain carries TRBV20-1 and TRBJ2-7; no clear D gene. CDR1 and CDR2 (germline): DFQATT, SNEGSKA (reference sequence). Trimming took 2 bases from V and 6 from J, leaving 11 bases between them. The CDR3 contains 12 residues. The CDR3 reads CSARPRRGEQYF. CDR3 DNA: TGCAGTGCTAGACCCAGGCGAGGCGAGCAGTACTTC.

The gene calls are TRBV15 and TRBJ2-1; 7 bases are shared with TRBD1. In germline, CDR1 is LNHNV, CDR2 YYDKDF (reference sequence). CDR3 length: 22 residues. The V gene end was trimmed by 3 bases and the J gene end by 4 bases; junction bases not matched to a gene: 27. The CDR3 nucleotides are TGTGCCACCAGCAGGGGTTACGTAGAGACTAAAGTACAGGGGATAGATTACAATGAGCAGTTCTTC. Its protein is CATSRGYVETKVQGIDYNEQFF.

This clonotype turned up a few times. This chain links TRBV6-5 with TRBJ2-7, with D perhaps matching TRBD1 or TRBD2 (5 bases each). The germline V and J ends were trimmed by 2 bases and 2 bases, with 16 bases remaining between them. CDR1 is MNHEY, CDR2 SVGAGI, per germline. This CDR3 comprises 16 residues. CDR3 bases: TGTGCCAGCAGTTACCTATTTAAGGGACCCACCTACGAGCAGTACTTC. Residues: CASSYLFKGPTYEQYF.

The table lists this clonotype with many counts. This sequence joins TRBV2 and TRBJ2-1; 11 bases line up with TRBD2. The length of the CDR3 is 17 residues. J gave up 5 bases and V 5 bases, and 11 bases lay outside the gene matches. Germline V gives CDR1 SNHLY, CDR2 FYNNEI. CDR3 residues: CASSRGLGLADHNEQFF. DNA of the CDR3: TGTGCCAGCAGTCGAGGCCTGGGACTAGCGGACCACAATGAGCAGTTCTTC.

This clonotype was observed a handful of times. This chain connects TRBV20-1 to TRBJ2-1, with TRBD2 as a possible D gene (6 bases). Germline CDR1 reads DFQATT; CDR2 reads SNEGSKA (reference sequence). There are 15 residues in the CDR3. V was cut by 1 base and J by 2 bases, with 12 bases left in between. The DNA for the CDR3 is TGCAGTGCTAGAGCGTTGGCGGGGCCCTACAATGAGCAGTTCTTC. Amino acids: CSARALAGPYNEQFF.

This clonotype was seen at least ten times. A junction boundary mismatches the germline segment, possibly from a read error. The chain employs TRBV5-1 and TRBJ2-1; 8 bases map to TRBD2. The V gene's germline CDR1 is SGHRS and CDR2 YFSETQ. The CDR3 has 15 amino acids. CDR3 region: CASSPTSGTYNEQFF. The CDR3, as DNA: TGTGCCAGCTCACCCACTAGCGGAACCTACAATGAGCAGTTCTTC.

This rearrangement joins TRBV5-1 to TRBJ2-2; 10 bases match TRBD2. The length of the CDR3 is 16 residues. The germline gives CDR1 SGHRS, CDR2 YFSETQ. V shed 4 bases, J shed 4 bases, and the junction held 7 bases outside the gene matches. The CDR3 region is CASSPASGGFTGELFF. In DNA, the CDR3 is TGCGCCAGCAGCCCGGCTAGCGGGGGCTTCACCGGGGAGCTGTTTTTT.

CDR3 DNA sequence: TGCGCCAGCAGCTTGGCCTCAGGGGGAGGTCGCGAGCAGTACTTC. Protein: CASSLASGGGREQYF. V is TRBV5-1 and J is TRBJ2-7; possibly TRBD1 for D (7 bases). This CDR3 has 15 residues. In germline, CDR1 is SGHRS, CDR2 YFSETQ. Trimming left V 0 bases short and J 6 bases short, with 16 bases between.